The 21 T cell receptor beta chains below all came from one sample that was sequenced in a study of blood T cell repertoires in COVID-19. Some clones are missing from TCRdb's copy, which holds only in-frame ones; the method was immunoSEQ multiplex PCR. The repertoire holds some 150,000 clones, with about 84% as singletons. The sequenced material came from peripheral blood. The origin of the receptors is a man aged 55 to 70 with active or convalescent COVID-19.

V usage is TRBV28 and J usage is TRBJ1-2, with unresolved D. This CDR3 contains 11 residues. Germline V gene sequence: CDR1 MDHEN, CDR2 SYDVKM. Trimming took off 2 bases at V and 7 bases at J, with 5 bases between the two ends. CDR3 sequence: CASSLGLGYTF. The CDR3 DNA follows: TGTGCCAGCAGTTTAGGGCTTGGCTACACCTTC.

This chain uses TRBV5-8 with TRBJ1-3; 7 positions match TRBD1. V shed 4 bases and J 1 base; nucleotides not matched to a gene: 5. The germline gives CDR1 SGHTS, CDR2 YDEGEE. The CDR3 totals 15 residues. The CDR3 region is CASSITGDSGNTIYF. The CDR3 region has the DNA TGTGCCAGCAGCATCACAGGGGATTCTGGAAACACCATATATTTT.

In this sample, this clone turned up a few times. The V and J genes are TRBV27 and TRBJ1-5, with D perhaps matching TRBD1 (5 bases). This CDR3 has 12 amino acids. Deletions cut 3 bases from V and 6 bases from J, with 6 bases between. Germline lookup yields CDR1 MNHEY and CDR2 SMNVEV (reference sequence). The CDR3 DNA is TGTGCCAGCAGTTTTAGGGGTCAGCCCCAGCATTTT. It translates to CASSFRGQPQHF.

The V and J genes are TRBV20-1 and TRBJ1-2; D remains unclear. The V gene lost 6 bases and the J gene lost 2 bases, with 4 bases spanning the gap. Germline CDR1 reads DFQATT; CDR2 reads SNEGSKA (reference sequence). The CDR3 extends over 10 amino acids. The CDR3 loop is CSAKNYGYTF. As DNA, the CDR3 is TGCAGTGCCAAAAACTATGGCTACACCTTC.

The V call is TRBV28, the J call TRBJ2-5; D is perhaps TRBD2 (6 bases). V was pared by 6 bases and J by 4 bases, with 15 bases between. Germline V gives CDR1 MDHEN, CDR2 SYDVKM. CDR3 length equals 14 residues. The CDR3 loop is CASSPPGVGETQYF. The CDR3 DNA reads as TGTGCCAGCAGCCCACCGGGGGTGGGAGAGACCCAGTACTTC.

V and J are TRBV4-2 and TRBJ2-1; 7 positions agree with TRBD1. Germline lookup yields CDR1 LGHNA and CDR2 YNFKEQ. The CDR3 consists of 15 residues. Trimming cost V 3 bases and J 6 bases; bases outside gene matches: 8. CDR3 residues: CASSQGQGEGNEQFF. The CDR3 nucleotides read TGTGCCAGCAGCCAGGGTCAGGGGGAAGGCAATGAGCAGTTCTTC.

The rearrangement links TRBV15 to TRBJ2-1; D is perhaps TRBD1 (6 bases). CDR1 LNHNV and CDR2 YYDKDF come from the germline V gene (reference sequence). Trimming pared 6 bases from V and 1 base from J, leaving 10 bases between. The CDR3 covers 14 residues. CDR3 in amino acids: CATRMGASYNEQFF. Written as DNA, the CDR3 is TGTGCCACCAGGATGGGGGCGTCCTACAATGAGCAGTTCTTC.

The V call is TRBV30, the J call TRBJ1-2; maybe TRBD1 (6 bases). V was trimmed by 2 bases and J by 6 bases, leaving 16 bases between them. CDR3 size: 14 residues. In germline, CDR1 is GTSNPN, CDR2 SVGIG (reference sequence). This CDR3 reads CAWSYAGATHGYTF. The CDR3 bases are TGTGCCTGGAGTTATGCAGGGGCAACTCATGGCTACACCTTC.

The J gene is TRBJ1-5, the V gene TRBV18; D possibly corresponds to TRBD1 (5 bases). V was trimmed by 2 bases and J by 7 bases, leaving 12 bases between them. The CDR3 spans 14 residues. The germline V gene has CDR1 KGHSH and CDR2 LQKENI. CDR3: CASSPSGRGQPQHF. The CDR3 DNA reads as TGTGCCAGCTCACCAAGTGGAAGGGGCCAGCCCCAGCATTTT.

The V call is TRBV21-1, the J call TRBJ2-3; the DNA was not compared with TRBD2, the D call given in the table. TRBV21-1 is a pseudogene. This CDR3 has 12 residues. The CDR3 DNA follows: TGTGCCAGCAGCAAGGGGGGGGATACGCAGTATTTT. Its protein is CASSKGGDTQYF.

In DNA, the CDR3 is TGTGCCAGCAGCCGAAGGACACCCGGGGAGGGGACCCAGTACTTC. Its translation: CASSRRTPGEGTQYF. The V and J genes are TRBV3-1 (or the pseudogene TRBV3-2) and TRBJ2-5; TRBD2 agrees at 7 bases. CDR1 is LGHDT and CDR2 is YNNKEL in the germline V gene (reference sequence). The trim removed 4 bases at V and 7 bases at J, leaving 12 bases unmatched. This CDR3 spans 15 amino acids.

This clone has only a few counts. This chain uses TRBV11-2 with TRBJ2-1, with 16 bases fitting TRBD2. The length of the CDR3 is 15 residues. Germline CDR1 is SGHAT and CDR2 is FQNNGV. The J segment lost 10 bases and the V segment lost 5 bases, leaving 5 bases of the junction unmatched. Here the CDR3 reads CASSTGTSGREEQFF. In DNA, the CDR3 is TGTGCCAGCAGCACCGGGACTAGCGGGAGGGAGGAGCAGTTCTTC.

The V and J genes are TRBV18 and TRBJ2-1; 13 nucleotides agree with TRBD2. The CDR3 sequence is 16 residues long. The germline V gene has CDR1 KGHSH and CDR2 LQKENI. J gave up 6 bases and V 6 bases, and 8 bases lay outside the gene matches. The CDR3 DNA follows: TGTGCCAGCTCCCTCGAGTGGACTAGCGGGAGCAATGAGCAGTTCTTC. Translating gives CASSLEWTSGSNEQFF.

The chain has TRBV27 and TRBJ1-5, with D possibly matching TRBD1 (6 bases). V was pared by 4 bases and J by 2 bases, with 9 bases between. CDR3 length: 14 amino acids. The germline gives CDR1 MNHEY, CDR2 SMNVEV (reference sequence). The CDR3 spells CASSSQGGNQPQHF. The CDR3, as DNA: TGTGCCAGCAGTTCACAGGGAGGCAATCAGCCCCAGCATTTT.

J is TRBJ2-5 and V is TRBV7-9; TRBD1 agrees at 10 bases. In germline, CDR1 is SEHNR, CDR2 FQNEAQ (reference sequence). The CDR3 is made up of 16 amino acids. V lost 6 bases and J lost 3; bases outside the gene matches: 10. CDR3 nucleotide sequence: TGTGCCAGCAGTATAGCCGGGACAGGGGTTAAAGAGACCCAGTACTTC. Protein product: CASSIAGTGVKETQYF.

Regarding this clone: At one end the junction does not follow the germline gene, possibly because of a read error. The V call is TRBV19, the J call TRBJ1-6, with D possibly TRBD1 on 6 matching bases. CDR1 is LNHDA and CDR2 is SQIVND in the germline V gene (reference sequence). The CDR3 runs 11 residues. The CDR3 coding sequence is TGTGCCAGTAGTACGGGACACCGAGCCTACTTT. Its protein is CASSTGHRAYF.

CDR3 nucleotide sequence: TGCGCCAGCAGCCTGAGCGGGAGGGCCTCTGGAGATACGCAGTATTTT. This codes for CASSLSGRASGDTQYF. The V gene is TRBV4-1, the J gene TRBJ2-3, with 10 bases matching TRBD2. The J segment lost 5 bases and the V segment lost 4 bases, leaving 9 bases of the junction unmatched. Germline V lookup: CDR1 MGHRA, CDR2 YSYEKL. CDR3 length: 16 residues.

This clone was seen a few times. The V call is TRBV4-3, the J call TRBJ2-7; D ambiguous. Per the germline V gene, CDR1 is LGHNA and CDR2 is YSLEER. This CDR3 contains 15 residues. Trimming took off 0 bases at V and 0 bases at J, with 9 bases between the two ends. The CDR3 coding sequence is TGCGCCAGCAGCCAAGATGTAACGGGCTCCTACGAGCAGTACTTC. It yields the protein CASSQDVTGSYEQYF.

The rearrangement uses TRBV7-2 and TRBJ1-2, with 7 positions matching TRBD1. The CDR3 length is 15 residues. The V gene's germline CDR1 is SGHTA and CDR2 FQGNSA. V lost 5 bases to trimming and J lost 0 bases; unmatched junction nucleotides: 6. CDR3 DNA: TGTGCCAGCAGCCAACAGACAGGGACTAACTATGGCTACACCTTC. Encoded protein: CASSQQTGTNYGYTF.

The CDR3 region is CATSDSTGGLIGELFF. In DNA form, the CDR3 reads TGTGCCACCAGTGATTCAACCGGAGGGCTTATCGGGGAGCTGTTTTTT. V gene TRBV24-1 combines with J gene TRBJ2-2, with D tentatively TRBD2 (6 bases). Germline CDR1 is KGHDR and CDR2 is SFDVKD. Trimming removed 2 bases at V and 7 bases at J, with 16 bases between. The CDR3 length is 16 residues.

J is TRBJ1-6 and V is TRBV15, with 9 bases aligning to TRBD1. This CDR3 is built from 16 residues. Germline CDR1 is LNHNV and CDR2 is YYDKDF (reference sequence). The trim removed 3 bases at V and 4 bases at J, leaving 4 bases unmatched. The CDR3 sequence is CATSSDRGIYNSPLHF. Here the CDR3 DNA reads TGTGCCACCAGCAGCGACAGGGGGATTTATAATTCACCCCTCCACTTT.